Listed below are T cell receptor beta chains from one sample, sequenced in a study of cytomegalovirus exposure and HLA in healthy donors. Clones were sequenced by immunoSEQ multiplex PCR, and TCRdb holds only the in-frame ones, with some missing. The sample contains under 200,000 clones, just under 80% of which appear only once. The specimen was PBMCs. The receptors were sampled from a woman aged 50 to 65 in good health and CMV-seronegative. CDR3s include the opening cysteine and the closing phenylalanine or tryptophan. The D gene is left open where the match is weak. Rows give clone size only sometimes, using once, few, many, or a class for an expanded clone.

v_call	j_call	d_call	clone_size	cdr3_nt	cdr3_aa
TRBV25-1	TRBJ2-1	NA	NA	TGTGCCAGCAGTGGCGACAGGAGCTCCTACAATGAGCAGTTCTTC	CASSGDRSSYNEQFF
TRBV28	TRBJ1-2	TRBD1	few	TGTGCCAGCAGTTTCTTGGACAGGACTAACTATGGCTACACCTTC	CASSFLDRTNYGYTF
TRBV28	TRBJ2-1	TRBD2	NA	TGTGCCAGCAGAGGGCTAGCGGGGCTAAGCTCCTACAATGAGCAGTTCTTC	CASRGLAGLSSYNEQFF
TRBV7-7	TRBJ2-1	NA	NA	TGTGCTAGCAGCTTAGCTTCAGGGTTACACAATGAGCAGTTCTTC	CASSLASGLHNEQFF
TRBV5-4	TRBJ2-7	NA	NA	TGTGCCAGCAGCTCCTTACACCTAGCGAGACCCTACGAGCAGTACTTC	CASSSLHLARPYEQYF
TRBV4-3	TRBJ2-6	NA	few	TGCGCCAGCAGCCAAGAAACCAGCTCTGGGGCCAACGTCCTGACTTTC	CASSQETSSGANVLTF
TRBV6-5	TRBJ2-7	NA	NA	TGTGCCAGCAGCCCTGTGCAGGGTTACCCCTACGAGCAGTACTTC	CASSPVQGYPYEQYF
TRBV5-1	TRBJ2-1	NA	few	TGCGCCAGCAGCTTATCAGGGTTCCACAATGAGCAGTTCTTC	CASSLSGFHNEQFF
TRBV15	TRBJ1-3	NA	NA	TGTGCCACCAGCAGAGATCTTAGAGTTATGGGGGCCTCTGGAAACACCATATATTTT	CATSRDLRVMGASGNTIYF
TRBV5-1	TRBJ1-4	TRBD1	few	TGCGCCAGCAGGTCCGGGACAGGGGGGGAAAAACTGTTTTTT	CASRSGTGGEKLFF
TRBV4-3	TRBJ2-7	TRBD1	NA	TGCGCCAGCAGCCCCACCCCGGGACAGGGATGGTACGAGCAGTACTTC	CASSPTPGQGWYEQYF
TRBV19	TRBJ2-1	NA	NA	TGTGCCAGTAGTCTGAGACAGGCGTACAATGAGCAGTTCTTC	CASSLRQAYNEQFF
TRBV2	TRBJ2-1	NA	few	TGTGCCGGTCAAGGAGGGCTAGCCTGGGATGAGCAGTTCTTC	CAGQGGLAWDEQFF
TRBV18	TRBJ2-1	TRBD2	NA	TGTGCCAGCTCACCAACATCACTAGCGGACAATGAGCAGTTCTTC	CASSPTSLADNEQFF
TRBV7-9	TRBJ2-1	TRBD1	NA	TGTGCCAGCAGCATCGGGACAGCCTACTACAATGAGCAGTTCTTC	CASSIGTAYYNEQFF
TRBV7-7	TRBJ1-5	NA	NA	TGTGCCAGCAGCCACAGGGTGGGTCAGCCCCAGCATTTT	CASSHRVGQPQHF
TRBV4-3	TRBJ1-3	TRBD1	NA	TGCGCCAGCAGCCAAGAAACAGGGACAGTAGGAAACACCATATATTTT	CASSQETGTVGNTIYF
TRBV11-2	TRBJ2-3	NA	NA	TGTGCCAGCAGCTTACGCCGACACTTTCTGCCAGATACGCAGTATTTT	CASSLRRHFLPDTQYF
TRBV6-5	TRBJ1-2	NA	few	TGTGCCAGCAGTTACACAGTACAGGGTGGGGGTGGCTACACCTTC	CASSYTVQGGGGYTF
TRBV5-1	TRBJ2-1	TRBD2	NA	TGCGCCAGCAGCCCCCGGACTAGCGGGGTTATGAGCAATGAGCAGTTCTTC	CASSPRTSGVMSNEQFF
TRBV6-1	TRBJ1-2	TRBD1	NA	TGTGCCAGCAGCCCGACAGGGGCGTCCTATGGCTACACCTTC	CASSPTGASYGYTF
TRBV5-1	TRBJ1-1	NA	NA	TGCGCCAGCAGCTTGGGGGGCACAGTGAACACTGAAGCTTTCTTT	CASSLGGTVNTEAFF
TRBV5-8	TRBJ1-4	TRBD1	NA	TGTGCCAGCAGCTTGGAGGACAGGACAACTAATGAAAAACTGTTTTTT	CASSLEDRTTNEKLFF
TRBV18	TRBJ2-2	NA	NA	TGTGCCAGCTCTCGAGGGAGACAGGACCGGCTAACGGGAAACACCGGGGAGCTGTTTTTT	CASSRGRQDRLTGNTGELFF
TRBV5-1	TRBJ2-2	TRBD2	NA	TGCGCCAGCAGCTTGGTGACTAGCGGGAGGGTTGGCGGGGAGCTGTTTTTT	CASSLVTSGRVGGELFF
TRBV2	TRBJ2-1	TRBD2	NA	TGTGCCAGCAGCCCTTCTATGGGCCGAGCTAGCGGGAGTAGGAACAGGGACAATGAGCAGTTCTTC	CASSPSMGRASGSRNRDNEQFF
TRBV19	TRBJ1-5	NA	NA	TGTGCCAGTAGTATATGGCCAGGACATAATCAGCCCCAGCATTTT	CASSIWPGHNQPQHF
TRBV7-2	TRBJ2-5	NA	NA	TGTGCCAGCAGCCCCAGCGGACACCAAGAGACCCAGTACTTC	CASSPSGHQETQYF
TRBV4-3	TRBJ1-3	NA	NA	TGCGCCAGCAGCCAAGATTGGCTGAGCGCTGGAAACACCATATATTTT	CASSQDWLSAGNTIYF
TRBV14	TRBJ1-1	NA	once	TGTGCCAGCAGCCACAGAGGGGGGAACACTGAAGCTTTCTTT	CASSHRGGNTEAFF
TRBV28	TRBJ1-5	NA	NA	TGTGCCAGCACCCCTGGGCAGGGCAGCCAGCCCCAGCATTTT	CASTPGQGSQPQHF
TRBV30	TRBJ1-5	NA	NA	TGTGCCTGGAGTGTAGGGGTCAGTCAGCCCCAGCATTTT	CAWSVGVSQPQHF
TRBV11-1	TRBJ2-3	TRBD1	NA	TGTGCCAGCAGCCAAACTCCAGGGGGAACAGATACGCAGTATTTT	CASSQTPGGTDTQYF
TRBV5-4	TRBJ1-2	NA	NA	TGTGCCAGCAGCTTGGACCCAACAGGATACGGTGGCTACACCTTC	CASSLDPTGYGGYTF
TRBV4-1	TRBJ1-2	TRBD1	NA	TGCGCCAGCAGCCAAGGGATCGCGGGTACAGGGGCCTCCTATGGCTACACCTTC	CASSQGIAGTGASYGYTF
TRBV28	TRBJ1-2	TRBD1	NA	TGTGCCAGCAGTTTGAGGGACAGAGGAGGGCTTGGCTACACCTTC	CASSLRDRGGLGYTF
TRBV28	TRBJ1-5	NA	NA	TGTGCCAGTCATCGGGACACTGGCAATCAGCCCCAGCATTTT	CASHRDTGNQPQHF
TRBV6-4	TRBJ2-1	NA	NA	TGTGCCAGCAGTGACGGGCGACAGCTGAATGAGCAGTTCTTC	CASSDGRQLNEQFF
TRBV19	TRBJ1-5	NA	once	TGTGCCAGTAGTATAGATTCTGATCAGCCCCAGCATTTT	CASSIDSDQPQHF
TRBV30	TRBJ1-2	NA	NA	TGTGCCTGGAGTCCCCTTGGCGGGTTGAGGTCTGGCTACACCTTC	CAWSPLGGLRSGYTF
TRBV4-3	TRBJ2-7	TRBD2	NA	TGCGCCAGCAGCCACTTCCTTAGCGGGGGGCCATCCTACGAGCAGTACTTC	CASSHFLSGGPSYEQYF
TRBV7-3	TRBJ2-3	TRBD2	NA	TGTGCCAGCAGCCTCAATCGGGAGGTAAATACGCAGTATTTT	CASSLNREVNTQYF
TRBV27	TRBJ1-6	TRBD1	NA	TGTGCCAGCTCCCCGGACAGGGGCCATAATTCACCCCTCCACTTT	CASSPDRGHNSPLHF
TRBV2	TRBJ1-1	NA	NA	TGTGCCAGCACCCAGGGCGCAGGACCAGCCCTTACTCTGAACACTGAAGCTTTCTTT	CASTQGAGPALTLNTEAFF
TRBV29-1	TRBJ2-7	NA	once	TGCAGCGTTGAAGATCCAAAGACAGAAACCTACGAGCAGTACTTC	CSVEDPKTETYEQYF
TRBV9	TRBJ2-2	TRBD1	NA	TGTGCCAGCAGCGCCTGGACAGGGACCGGGGAGCTGTTTTTT	CASSAWTGTGELFF
TRBV5-5	TRBJ2-5	TRBD2	once	TGTGCCAGCAGCTCCGGACTAGCGGGGATAAGTCGCGGCGAGACCCAGTACTTC	CASSSGLAGISRGETQYF
TRBV7-3	TRBJ2-7	NA	NA	TGTGCCAGCAGCCTAAATCCCACGCTCTCCCTCTATGAGCAGTACTTC	CASSLNPTLSLYEQYF
TRBV28	TRBJ1-4	TRBD1	NA	TGTGCCAGCAGTTCAGGAGCTACAGGGGGGAATGAAAAACTGTTTTTT	CASSSGATGGNEKLFF
TRBV27	TRBJ1-1	NA	NA	TGTGCCAGCAGTTATCGGGAGAACACTGAAGCTTTCTTT	CASSYRENTEAFF
TRBV28	TRBJ1-1	NA	NA	TGTGCCAGCAGTACCCAGGCAGGACTCCGTGAAGCTTTCTTT	CASSTQAGLREAFF
TRBV28	TRBJ1-6	NA	once	TGTGCCAGCAGTTTATCTTTCGGTGGGGGGGTAGGTTCACCCCTCCACTTT	CASSLSFGGGVGSPLHF
TRBV27	TRBJ2-3	NA	NA	TGTGCCAGCAGTCCTGGCTGGGGGGAGCCCCGCACAGATACGCAGTATTTT	CASSPGWGEPRTDTQYF
TRBV18	TRBJ1-5	TRBD1	NA	TGTGCCAGCTCCCAAGGGGGCGGTTATCAGCCCCAGCATTTT	CASSQGGGYQPQHF
TRBV5-1	TRBJ2-7	TRBD2	NA	TGCGCCAGCAGCTCTACTAGCGGGAGGTCCTACGAGCAGTACTTC	CASSSTSGRSYEQYF
TRBV14	TRBJ1-1	NA	few	TGTGCCAGCAGCCAAGTCTCTGGGAGGAACACTGAAGCTTTCTTT	CASSQVSGRNTEAFF
TRBV5-4	TRBJ2-2	TRBD2	NA	TGTGCCAGCAGCACCCGACTAGCGGGGGACACCGGGGAGCTGTTTTTT	CASSTRLAGDTGELFF
TRBV28	TRBJ2-5	NA	NA	TGTGCCAGCAGTTTGATAGGGGCGGAGGAGACCCAGTACTTC	CASSLIGAEETQYF
TRBV7-7	TRBJ1-3	NA	NA	TGTGCCAGCAGCTTTGGGCAGGGTGAGGACACCATATATTTT	CASSFGQGEDTIYF